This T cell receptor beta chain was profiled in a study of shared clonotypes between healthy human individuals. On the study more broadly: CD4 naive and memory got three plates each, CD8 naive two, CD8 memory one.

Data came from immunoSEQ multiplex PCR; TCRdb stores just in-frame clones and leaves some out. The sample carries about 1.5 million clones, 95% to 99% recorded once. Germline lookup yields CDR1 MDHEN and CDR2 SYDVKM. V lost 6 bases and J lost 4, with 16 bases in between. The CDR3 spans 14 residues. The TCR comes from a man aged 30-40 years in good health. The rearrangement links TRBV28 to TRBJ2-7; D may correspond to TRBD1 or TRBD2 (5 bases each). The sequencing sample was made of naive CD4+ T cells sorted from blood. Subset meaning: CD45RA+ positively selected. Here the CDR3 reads CASRGRARGYEQYF. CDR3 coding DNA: TGTGCCAGCAGGGGACGGGCTAGAGGTTACGAGCAGTACTTC.